This T cell receptor (beta chain) was sequenced for a study of early T cells in non-severe SARS-CoV-2 infection. This CDR3 has 13 residues. The germline V and J ends were trimmed by 0 bases and 2 bases, with 6 bases remaining between them. The germline V gene encodes CDR1 SGHRS and CDR2 YFSETQ. In this sample, this clonotype turned up a few times. A single record per CDR3 protein comes from TCRdb applying MiXCR to the 5' RACE reads. The sample shows tens of thousands of distinct CDR3 sequences, roughly an eighth of them seen only once. V and J are TRBV5-1 and TRBJ2-7; D is undetermined. The material sequenced was whole blood. The receptor comes from an adult who was a healthcare worker with PCR-confirmed SARS-CoV-2 infection or an uninfected control (not recorded which). The DNA for the CDR3 is TGCGCCAGCAGCTTGGCCCGGGCCTACGAGCAGTACTTC. As protein: CASSLARAYEQYF. Full variable domain (missing parts from reference TRBV5-1 and TRBJ2-7): KAGVTQTPRYLIKTRGQQVTLSCSPISGHRSVSWYQQTPGQGLQFLFEYFSETQRNKGNFPGRFSGRQFSNSRSEMNVSTLELGDSALYLCASSLARAYEQYFGPGTRLTVT.